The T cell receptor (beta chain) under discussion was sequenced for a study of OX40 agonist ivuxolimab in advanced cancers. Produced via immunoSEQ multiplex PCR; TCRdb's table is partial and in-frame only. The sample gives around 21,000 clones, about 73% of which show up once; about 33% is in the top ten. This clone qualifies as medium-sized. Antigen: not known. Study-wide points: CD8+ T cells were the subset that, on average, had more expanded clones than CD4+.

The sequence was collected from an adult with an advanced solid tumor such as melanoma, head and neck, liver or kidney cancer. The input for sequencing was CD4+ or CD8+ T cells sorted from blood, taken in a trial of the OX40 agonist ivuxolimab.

The CDR3 region is CASSYLRMGNEQFF. DNA of the CDR3: TGTGCCAGCAGTTACCTCAGGATGGGAAATGAGCAGTTCTTC. The gene calls are TRBV6-5 and TRBJ2-1; D remains ambiguous. CDR3 size: 14 residues. V was clipped by 2 bases and J by 7 bases, with 12 bases between them. Germline V gene data show CDR1 as MNHEY and CDR2 as SVGAGI.